This is a list of T cell receptor beta chains from one sample in a study of T cell clones after liver transplantation. Measured with immunoSEQ multiplex PCR; TCRdb has only the in-frame clones, and not every one. The data contain 98,000 or so clones, roughly 80% of them singletons. The sample was CD4+ T cells from blood, taken before liver transplant. These receptors all come from a human donor who received a liver transplant. Both conserved end residues are part of each CDR3. A D gene is named only where the DNA matches it firmly. Size is stated for part of the rows, as once, few or many counts, or as a class when the clone is expanded.

NA	NA	TRBV18	TRBJ1-4	TGTGCCAGCTCTCTTACAGGGTCGACTAATGAAAAACTGTTTTTT	CASSLTGSTNEKLFF
NA	TRBD1	TRBV7-9	TRBJ1-3	TGTGCCAGCAGCTTAAGTGGGACAGGGGGTGGAAACACCATATATTTT	CASSLSGTGGGNTIYF
NA	NA	TRBV19	TRBJ1-4	TGTGCCAGTATCGGGAGGTTTGGTGAAAAACTGTTTTTT	CASIGRFGEKLFF
NA	NA	TRBV5-1	TRBJ1-6	TGCGCCAGCAGCTTGGAGTCCGAGTCCTATAATTCACCCCTCCACTTT	CASSLESESYNSPLHF
NA	NA	TRBV6-5	TRBJ2-3	TGTGCCAGCAGTTACTCGGCGGCCCACACAGATACGCAGTATTTT	CASSYSAAHTDTQYF
NA	NA	TRBV19	TRBJ1-2	TGTGCCAGTAGTAGGGACGGCTATGGCTACACCTTC	CASSRDGYGYTF
NA	TRBD1	TRBV9	TRBJ2-3	TGTGCCAGCAGCCAGACACAGGGGGCAGATACGCAGTATTTT	CASSQTQGADTQYF
NA	NA	TRBV19	TRBJ1-3	TGTGCCAGTAGTATCGGGACGGCGAATGGAAACACCATATATTTT	CASSIGTANGNTIYF
NA	NA	TRBV18	TRBJ2-1	TGTGCCAGCTCACCACCATCTCGTGGATGGCAGTTCTTC	CASSPPSRGWQFF
NA	TRBD1	TRBV28	TRBJ1-4	TGTGCCAGCAGTTTCTCCTACAGGGGGCGGTCTGAAAAACTGTTTTTT	CASSFSYRGRSEKLFF
NA	TRBD2	TRBV29-1	TRBJ2-1	TGCAGCGTTGACAGTACAGGGGCTAGCGGGAGGGATGAGCAGTTCTTC	CSVDSTGASGRDEQFF
NA	TRBD2	TRBV15	TRBJ2-1	TGTGCCACCAGCAGAGAGTCCTTTAGCGGGGGGGCCGCAGGTAATGAGCAGTTCTTC	CATSRESFSGGAAGNEQFF
NA	NA	TRBV7-9	TRBJ2-1	TGTGCCAGCAGCTCAGGGGGGATAGAGCAGTTCTTC	CASSSGGIEQFF
NA	NA	TRBV5-4	TRBJ2-6	TGTGCCAGCAGCTTGGGGGGCGAGTATGGGGCCAACGTCCTGACTTTC	CASSLGGEYGANVLTF
NA	TRBD2	TRBV15	TRBJ2-5	TGTGCCACCAGCAGAGGCCCACTAGCGGGAAGGGCGGAGACCCAGTACTTC	CATSRGPLAGRAETQYF
NA	NA	TRBV27	TRBJ1-1	TGTGCCAGCAGTCCCATCGGGGGGGGCACTGAAGCTTTCTTT	CASSPIGGGTEAFF
NA	NA	TRBV5-6	TRBJ1-3	TGTGCCAGCAGCTCCGGTCCATCCGGAGCTGGAAACACCATATATTTT	CASSSGPSGAGNTIYF
NA	NA	TRBV7-2	TRBJ1-4	TGTGCCAGCAGCCCGTGGGGAGCGACTAATGAAAAACTGTTTTTT	CASSPWGATNEKLFF
few	NA	TRBV2	TRBJ2-5	TGTGCCAGCAGAAGGACGGGGAACCAAGAGACCCAGTACTTC	CASRRTGNQETQYF
NA	NA	TRBV14	TRBJ2-7	TGTGCCAGCAGCCAAGATCTAGGGAGCTCCTACGAGCAGTACTTC	CASSQDLGSSYEQYF
NA	TRBD2	TRBV9	TRBJ2-7	TGTGCCAGCAGCGTACTAGCGGGAGGGCCTCCGTCTTTCTACGAGCAGTACTTC	CASSVLAGGPPSFYEQYF
once	TRBD1	TRBV11-2	TRBJ1-1	TGTGCCAGCAGCACGGGACAGGAATACACTGAAGCTTTCTTT	CASSTGQEYTEAFF
NA	NA	TRBV6-1	TRBJ1-4	TGTGCCAGCAGTGAAGCGGGGGGTGAACGGTGGGAAAAACTGTTTTTT	CASSEAGGERWEKLFF
NA	TRBD1	TRBV2	TRBJ2-3	TGTGCCAGCTATCAGGGGGCCCCTTCTACAGATACGCAGTATTTT	CASYQGAPSTDTQYF
NA	TRBD2	TRBV5-1	TRBJ2-7	TGCGCCAGCAGCCCCCTGGTCGGGGGGGACTACGAGCAGTACTTC	CASSPLVGGDYEQYF
once	TRBD1	TRBV7-9	TRBJ1-1	TGTGCCAGCAGTTTTGGACAGGCTAACACTGAAGCTTTCTTT	CASSFGQANTEAFF
NA	NA	TRBV27	TRBJ2-1	TGTGCCAGGGGGACTGGTGACAATGAGCAGTTCTTC	CARGTGDNEQFF
NA	NA	TRBV5-6	TRBJ2-5	TGTGCCAGCAGCTTGGCCGGGGGGCTTGGGGAGACCCAGTACTTC	CASSLAGGLGETQYF
NA	TRBD1	TRBV4-2	TRBJ2-7	TGTGCCAGCAGCCAAGAACCGTTTTGGACAGGGGAAGGCGAGCAGTACTTC	CASSQEPFWTGEGEQYF
once	NA	TRBV9	TRBJ2-5	TGTGCCAGCAGCGCCCGGGCCGGGGGAGAGACCCAGTACTTC	CASSARAGGETQYF
NA	TRBD1	TRBV6-5	TRBJ1-6	TGTGCCACCAAACAGGGGGTGTCACCCCTCCACTTT	CATKQGVSPLHF
NA	NA	TRBV5-1	TRBJ2-7	TGCGCCAGCAGCAACTCACGGGGGCGATACGAGCAGTACTTC	CASSNSRGRYEQYF
NA	NA	TRBV5-5	TRBJ1-6	TGTGCCAGCAGTCTCACCGGGACAAACTACGAAGAGTCCTATAATTCACCCCTCCACTTT	CASSLTGTNYEESYNSPLHF
NA	TRBD1	TRBV18	TRBJ2-5	TGTGCCAGCTCCGACAGGGGTAGACAAGAGACCCAGTACTTC	CASSDRGRQETQYF
NA	TRBD1	TRBV28	TRBJ1-2	TGTGCCAGCAGTCCCGGGACAGACTATGGCTACACCTTC	CASSPGTDYGYTF
NA	TRBD2	TRBV19	TRBJ2-4	TGTGCCAGTAGGTCCCGGGAGGGGGTCAAAAACATTCAGTACTTC	CASRSREGVKNIQYF
NA	NA	TRBV2	TRBJ1-2	TGTGCCAGCAGTGAGAACATTAACTATGGCTACACCTTC	CASSENINYGYTF
NA	NA	TRBV6-1	TRBJ2-3	TGTGCCAGCAGTGAAATGGCAGATACGCAGTATTTT	CASSEMADTQYF
NA	TRBD2	TRBV18	TRBJ2-1	TGTGCCAGCTCACCGCGAGCGGGAGGGGAAAATGAGCAGTTCTTC	CASSPRAGGENEQFF
NA	NA	TRBV5-4	TRBJ1-1	TGTGCCAGCAGCATACGGCCAGGAGAGCGGAGGAACACTGAAGCTTTCTTT	CASSIRPGERRNTEAFF
NA	NA	TRBV5-1	TRBJ1-1	TGCGCCAGCGCCGAACCAGCGAACACTGAAGCTTTCTTT	CASAEPANTEAFF
NA	NA	TRBV5-1	TRBJ2-5	TGCGCCAGCAGCCCGTCCGGACAGCTCGGGGAGACCCAGTACTTC	CASSPSGQLGETQYF
few	NA	TRBV19	TRBJ2-5	TGTGCCAGTAGTCCCTACCGAGGGGTCGAGACCCAGTACTTC	CASSPYRGVETQYF
NA	NA	TRBV5-1	TRBJ2-7	TGCGCCAGCAGCCAGGGCCAGATCGGGACCTACGAGCAGTACTTC	CASSQGQIGTYEQYF
NA	NA	TRBV5-1	TRBJ2-3	TGCGCCAGCAGCTTGGCAGTAACAGCCACAGATACGCAGTATTTT	CASSLAVTATDTQYF
NA	TRBD1	TRBV11-1	TRBJ2-7	TGTGCCAGCAGCGGACAGGGGTCCTACGAGCAGTACTTC	CASSGQGSYEQYF
NA	TRBD2	TRBV7-8	TRBJ2-7	TGTGCCAGTACTAGCGCCTACGAGCAGTACTTC	CASTSAYEQYF
few	NA	TRBV10-3	TRBJ2-1	TGTGCCATCAGTGAGTGGGATGATGAGCAGTTCTTC	CAISEWDDEQFF
NA	NA	TRBV11-2	TRBJ2-2	TGTGCCAGCAGCATACCGAACCCCGGGGAGCTGTTTTTT	CASSIPNPGELFF
NA	NA	TRBV28	TRBJ1-4	TGTGCCAGCAGTTTACCCCCCCTATCGCGGGAAAAACTGTTTTTT	CASSLPPLSREKLFF
NA	NA	TRBV7-3	TRBJ1-6	TGTGCCAGCAGCCCTATTAATTCACCCCTCCACTTT	CASSPINSPLHF
NA	NA	TRBV5-6	TRBJ2-5	TGTGCCAGCAGCTTGGCTGTAGGCCGCCAAGAGACCCAGTACTTC	CASSLAVGRQETQYF
NA	NA	TRBV29-1	TRBJ2-1	TGCAGCGTGGCATCAGGGCTCTACAATGAGCAGTTCTTC	CSVASGLYNEQFF
once	NA	TRBV10-3	TRBJ1-1	TGTGCCATCAGACCGGGACACTCGAACACTGAAGCTTTCTTT	CAIRPGHSNTEAFF